Listed below are T cell receptor beta chains from one sample, sequenced in a study of shared clonotypes between healthy human individuals. Generated by immunoSEQ multiplex PCR, the TCRdb table keeps only in-frame clones and is missing some. The sample yields about 2 million clones, roughly 94% seen once. The sample comprised naive CD4+ T cells sorted from blood. The receptor source for this set is a young man in good health. The CDR3 runs from the conserved cysteine through the conserved F or W. The D gene is left open where the match is weak. Clone size is shown for a subset of rows, as once, few, many or a class of expanded clone.

d_call,j_call,clone_size,v_call,cdr3_aa,cdr3_nt
.,TRBJ1-1,many,TRBV7-2,CASSLGGRTEAFF,TGTGCCAGCAGCCTGGGGGGGAGGACTGAAGCTTTCTTT
TRBD1,TRBJ1-2,.,TRBV7-9,CASSQGGTAANYGYTF,TGTGCCAGCAGCCAAGGCGGGACAGCAGCTAACTATGGCTACACCTTC
.,TRBJ2-7,.,TRBV6-5,CASSYRAGVYEQYF,TGTGCCAGCAGTTACAGGGCTGGGGTCTACGAGCAGTACTTC
TRBD1,TRBJ2-7,few,TRBV25-1,CASSRRGQGTYEQYF,TGTGCCAGCAGTCGTAGGGGGCAGGGCACCTACGAGCAGTACTTC
TRBD1,TRBJ1-5,.,TRBV5-4,CASSLGTGGNQPQHF,TGTGCCAGCAGCTTGGGAACAGGGGGCAATCAGCCCCAGCATTTT
.,TRBJ1-2,.,TRBV9,CASSVELFPPDDYGYTF,TGTGCCAGCAGCGTAGAACTATTTCCCCCCGATGACTATGGCTACACCTTC
.,TRBJ2-1,.,TRBV10-2,CASEGNEQFF,TGCGCCAGCGAGGGCAATGAGCAGTTCTTC
TRBD1,TRBJ1-5,.,TRBV9,CASSGDRDQPQHF,TGTGCCAGCAGCGGTGACAGGGACCAGCCCCAGCATTTT
.,TRBJ2-6,.,TRBV18,CASSPGRVGANVLTF,TGTGCCAGCTCACCAGGAAGGGTTGGGGCCAACGTCCTGACTTTC
.,TRBJ1-3,.,TRBV6-1,CASSEDSRAGNTIYF,TGTGCCAGCAGTGAGGACAGTCGTGCTGGAAACACCATATATTTT
TRBD1,TRBJ1-2,.,TRBV6-5,CASSPRTGNYGYTF,TGTGCCAGCAGTCCCCGGACAGGCAACTATGGCTACACCTTC
.,TRBJ1-4,.,TRBV7-9,CASSLGGQATNEKLFF,TGTGCCAGCAGCTTAGGTGGGCAGGCAACTAATGAAAAACTGTTTTTT
TRBD2,TRBJ2-2,.,TRBV7-2,CASSPLAGGYTGELFF,TGTGCCAGCAGCCCTCTAGCGGGAGGGTACACCGGGGAGCTGTTTTTT
TRBD2,TRBJ2-1,.,TRBV7-2,CASSLSTGGNEQFF,TGTGCCAGCAGCTTATCGACGGGAGGTAATGAGCAGTTCTTC
.,TRBJ1-6,few,TRBV5-1,CASSLGTGEPLHF,TGCGCCAGCAGCTTGGGAACAGGAGAACCCCTCCACTTT